The clone carrying this T cell receptor beta chain has just one count. As yet, its antigen is unknown. The sample's time point: cycle 4 day 1 (C4D1), after less than 7 weeks of nivolumab. In every patient, relapse followed autologous stem cell transplantation, while exposure to brentuximab vedotin differed. These data belong to a study of PD-1 blockade in classical Hodgkin lymphoma. Whole-study findings and limits: Some patients started nivolumab under 1 year after ASCT, and they were excluded.

V was cut by 1 base and J by 0 bases, with 12 bases left in between. The CDR3 covers 16 residues. Germline V gives CDR1 LNHDA, CDR2 SQIVND (reference sequence). Clones were sequenced by immunoSEQ multiplex PCR, and TCRdb holds only the in-frame ones, with some missing. The sample shows 35,000 to 50,000 clones, 55% to 70% of them seen only once. The sample was peripheral blood mononuclear cells (PBMCs), taken before the fourth cycle of nivolumab. This receptor was obtained from a human donor with classical Hodgkin lymphoma. The rearrangement uses TRBV19 and TRBJ1-1; TRBD1 might be the D (5 bases). CDR3 in DNA: TGTGCCAGTAGTATAGGGGGGGTTCTTCTGAACACTGAAGCTTTCTTT. This translates into CASSIGGVLLNTEAFF.